This T cell receptor beta chain was obtained from a study of T cells after yellow fever vaccination. Across the whole study: Fractions low in cell number were prepared with SMART-Seq v4 Ultra Low Input. Study-wide results and caveats: The secondary response was weaker, and its peak arrived faster, on day 5 versus 15. FACS-sorted repertoires could harbor abundant contaminating bulk-population clonotypes.

This clonotype was observed a handful of times. The antigen remains unidentified. Trimming left V 3 bases short and J 0 bases short, with 10 bases between. This CDR3 spans 16 amino acids. The germline CDR1 and CDR2 sequences are KGHDR and SFDVKD. By 5'RACE template switching, TCR cDNA was produced, with a universal primer site and UMIs added in the process. A single record per CDR3 protein comes from TCRdb applying MiXCR to the 5' RACE reads. The sample carries under 200,000 distinct CDR3 sequences, about 7% recorded once. This chain connects TRBV24-1 to TRBJ2-2; tentatively, D is TRBD2 (7 bases). The receptor was isolated from a man younger than 30 who received the YFV17D yellow fever vaccine. This specimen was CD4+ T cells sorted from PBMCs, taken about 5 days after the first yellow fever vaccination. The CDR3 is CATSDPGGPNTGELFF. Here the CDR3 DNA reads TGTGCCACCAGTGATCCGGGGGGCCCGAACACCGGGGAGCTGTTTTTT.